This T cell receptor beta chain was captured by sequencing in a study of T cells in Graves' hyperthyroidism and ophthalmopathy. V gave up 5 bases and J gave up 0 bases, with 10 bases separating them. The CDR3 length is 13 residues. Germline CDR1 DFQATT, CDR2 SNEGSKA (reference sequence). In this sample, this clonotype turned up many times. Amplified TCR beta CDR3 regions came from RNA transcripts. Researchers ran a first-round RT-PCR on the TCR CDR3 using the HTBI primer set. TCRdb called the multiplex PCR reads again in MiXCR, with one record for every CDR3 protein. Seen here are hundreds of thousands of distinct CDR3 sequences, 13% to 15% observed once, and the top ten hold under 15%.

The J gene is TRBJ1-2, the V gene TRBV20-1; D is perhaps TRBD1 (5 bases). The sequenced sample was blood. The source is a woman aged 50 to 60 with Graves' ophthalmopathy. CDR3 DNA sequence: TGCAGTGCTGGGGAGGGGTCTAACTATGGCTACACCTTC. It is translated as CSAGEGSNYGYTF.